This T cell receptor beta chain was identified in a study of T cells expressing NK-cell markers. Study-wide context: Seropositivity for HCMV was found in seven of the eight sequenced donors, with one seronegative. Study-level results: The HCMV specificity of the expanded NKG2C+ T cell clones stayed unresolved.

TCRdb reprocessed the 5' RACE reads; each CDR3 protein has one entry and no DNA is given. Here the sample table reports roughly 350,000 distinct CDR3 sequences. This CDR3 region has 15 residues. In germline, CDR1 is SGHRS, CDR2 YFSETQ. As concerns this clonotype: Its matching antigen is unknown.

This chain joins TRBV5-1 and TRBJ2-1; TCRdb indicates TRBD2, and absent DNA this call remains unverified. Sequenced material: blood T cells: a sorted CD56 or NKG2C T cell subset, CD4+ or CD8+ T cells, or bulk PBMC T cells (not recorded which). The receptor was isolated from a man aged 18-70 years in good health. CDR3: CASSLPALGSDEQFF.